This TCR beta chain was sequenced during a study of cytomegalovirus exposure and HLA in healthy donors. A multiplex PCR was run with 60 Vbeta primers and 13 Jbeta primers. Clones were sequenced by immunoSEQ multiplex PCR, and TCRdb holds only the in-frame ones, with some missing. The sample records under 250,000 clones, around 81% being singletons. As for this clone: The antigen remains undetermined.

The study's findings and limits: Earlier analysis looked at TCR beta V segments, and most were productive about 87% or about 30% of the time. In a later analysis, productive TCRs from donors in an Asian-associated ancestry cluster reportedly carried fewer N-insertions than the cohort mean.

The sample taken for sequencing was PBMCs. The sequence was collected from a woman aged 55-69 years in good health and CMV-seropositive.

CDR3 protein: CASSESDRVGGSTEAFF. Written as DNA, the CDR3 is TGCGCCAGCAGTGAGTCCGACAGGGTCGGGGGTAGCACTGAAGCTTTCTTT. V gene TRBV10-2 combines with J gene TRBJ1-1; 7 bases are a match to TRBD1. The J segment lost 4 bases and the V segment lost 0 bases, leaving 11 bases of the junction unmatched. Germline CDR1 WSHSY, CDR2 SAAADI. The CDR3 totals 17 residues.